The source of this T cell receptor beta chain is a study of cytomegalovirus exposure and HLA in healthy donors. Points from the study as a whole: Reported results showed that the classifier diagnosed cytomegalovirus status with high specificity and sensitivity. Most TCR sequences proved rare, with some public TCRs found in many donors.

Vbeta (60) and Jbeta (13) primers were used in the PCR. The repertoire was sequenced with immunoSEQ multiplex PCR; TCRdb's copy has only in-frame clones and lacks some. This sample has about 200,000 clones, with approximately 80% found just once. The CDR3 extends over 18 amino acids. The germline CDR1 and CDR2 sequences are MGHRA and YSYEKL. Trimming took 6 bases from V and 2 from J; bases not matched to a gene: 16. This clone was seen a single time. The antigen remains undetermined. Sequencing input: PBMCs. The source is a woman in her 30s in good health and CMV-seronegative. The rearrangement uses TRBV4-1 and TRBJ2-3; 8 positions match TRBD2. The CDR3 DNA sequence: TGCGCCAGCAGTTCCAGCGGGCTGGGACTAGGAAACACAGATACGCAGTATTTT. It yields the protein CASSSSGLGLGNTDTQYF.